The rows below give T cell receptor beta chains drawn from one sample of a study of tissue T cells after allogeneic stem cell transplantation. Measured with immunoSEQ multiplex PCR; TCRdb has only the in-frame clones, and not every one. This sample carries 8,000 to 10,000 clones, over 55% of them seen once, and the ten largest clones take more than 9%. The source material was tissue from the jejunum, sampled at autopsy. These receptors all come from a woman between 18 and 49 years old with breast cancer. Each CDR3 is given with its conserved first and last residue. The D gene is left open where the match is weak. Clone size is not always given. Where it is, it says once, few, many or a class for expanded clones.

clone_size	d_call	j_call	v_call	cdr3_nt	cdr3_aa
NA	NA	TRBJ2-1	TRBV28	TGTGCCAGCAGTTTATGGTCGAACTCCGACTACAATGAGCAGTTCTTC	CASSLWSNSDYNEQFF
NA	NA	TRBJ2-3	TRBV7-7	TGTGCTAGCAGCTTAGCGCGGTCAGATACGCAGTATTTT	CASSLARSDTQYF
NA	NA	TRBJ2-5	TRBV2	TGTGCCAGCACCCCGGGACCTGTCGTGACCCAGTACTTC	CASTPGPVVTQYF
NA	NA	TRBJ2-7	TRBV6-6	TGTGCCAGCAGTGACACCGGGACCTTGCTTGAAGAGCAGTACTTC	CASSDTGTLLEEQYF
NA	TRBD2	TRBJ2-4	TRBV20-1	TGCAGTGCTAGTTCTTACGAGCGGGGGGGCATTCAGTACTTC	CSASSYERGGIQYF
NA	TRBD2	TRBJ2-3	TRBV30	TGTGCCTGGAGGCGGGGGGCCCCCCCAGATACGCAGTATTTT	CAWRRGAPPDTQYF
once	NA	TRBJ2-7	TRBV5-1	TGCGCCAGCAGCTTGGCCCAGGGTATGCTCTACGAGCAGTACTTC	CASSLAQGMLYEQYF
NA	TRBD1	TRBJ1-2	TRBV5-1	TGCGCCAGCAGGGGGACAGGGCATGACTATGGCTACACCTTC	CASRGTGHDYGYTF
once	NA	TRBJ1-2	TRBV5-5	TGTGCCAGCAGCTTAGGACAGCTAGCCTATGGCTACACCTTC	CASSLGQLAYGYTF
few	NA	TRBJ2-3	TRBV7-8	TGTGCCAGCAGCTTCCTGGCCATCACAGATACGCAGTATTTT	CASSFLAITDTQYF
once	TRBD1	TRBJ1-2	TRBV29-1	TGCAGCTCCGCGGGTGACAGGGGGTATGGCTACACCTTC	CSSAGDRGYGYTF
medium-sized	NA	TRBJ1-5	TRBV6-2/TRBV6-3	TGTGCCAGCAGTTACACGGGGGAGGCAAGGCCCCAGCATTTT	CASSYTGEARPQHF
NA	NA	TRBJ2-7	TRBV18	TGTGCCAGCTCAGAGGATTACGAGCAGTACTTC	CASSEDYEQYF
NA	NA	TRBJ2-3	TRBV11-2	TGTGCCAGCAGCTTATCGGTAGCCAGGGATACGCAGTATTTT	CASSLSVARDTQYF
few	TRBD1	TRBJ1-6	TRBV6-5	TGTGCCAGCAGTAAGGATCGACAGGGGCTGTCACCCCTCCACTTT	CASSKDRQGLSPLHF
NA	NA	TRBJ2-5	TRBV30	TGTGCCTGGAGTGTAGGGTCAGAAGAGACCCAGTACTTC	CAWSVGSEETQYF
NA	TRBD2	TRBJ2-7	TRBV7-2	TGTGCCAGCAGCCAAACTAGCGGGATCTCCGAGCAGTACTTC	CASSQTSGISEQYF
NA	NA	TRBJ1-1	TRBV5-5	TGTGCCAGCACCTGGGAGGGACCCCAATCGGCTTTCTTT	CASTWEGPQSAFF
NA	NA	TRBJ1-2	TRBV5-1	TGCGCCAGCAGCTTTAACGATTGGAAAGATGGCTACACCTTC	CASSFNDWKDGYTF
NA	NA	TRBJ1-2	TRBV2	TGTGCCAGCACCGAACGGTGGGGCTACACCTTC	CASTERWGYTF
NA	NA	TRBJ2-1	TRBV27	TGTGCCAGCACCTGGGACCGGCGTGTGTGTGAGCAGTTCTTC	CASTWDRRVCEQFF
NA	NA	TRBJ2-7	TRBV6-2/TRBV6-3	TGTGCCAGCAGCTCCCCTGACAGGCCGGACCCCTACGAGCAGTACTTC	CASSSPDRPDPYEQYF
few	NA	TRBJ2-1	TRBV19	TGTGCCAGTAGTCCCTCCCGGGCCCAATCCTACAATGAGCAGTTCTTC	CASSPSRAQSYNEQFF
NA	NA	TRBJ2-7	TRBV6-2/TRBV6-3	TGTGCCAGCAGTTACGTAGGCGGGTACGAGCAGTACTTC	CASSYVGGYEQYF
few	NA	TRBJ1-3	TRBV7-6	TGTGCCAGCAGCCCGCTCCCGGACACCCCGCACTCTGGAAACACCATATATTTT	CASSPLPDTPHSGNTIYF
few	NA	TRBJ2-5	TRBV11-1	TGTGCCAGCAGCTTAGGGGTAATCGGGACCCAGTACTTC	CASSLGVIGTQYF
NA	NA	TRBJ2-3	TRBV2	TGTGCCAGCAGCGTAGTAGGGGATACGCAGTATTTT	CASSVVGDTQYF
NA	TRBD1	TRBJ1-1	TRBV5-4	TGTGCCAGCGAAAAAACTCAGGGGGCGTACACTGAAGCTTTCTTT	CASEKTQGAYTEAFF
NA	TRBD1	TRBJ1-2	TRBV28	TGTGCCAGCAGTTCTCCAGGGGGTGACTATGGCTACACCTTC	CASSSPGGDYGYTF
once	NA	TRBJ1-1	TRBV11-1	TGTGCCAGCAGCAGGGGCCTGGGAGGTATGAACACTGAAGCTTTCTTT	CASSRGLGGMNTEAFF
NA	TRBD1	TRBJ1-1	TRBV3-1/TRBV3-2	TGTGCCAGCAGCCCGACAGGGGGCGCATGGAACACTGAAGCTTTCTTT	CASSPTGGAWNTEAFF
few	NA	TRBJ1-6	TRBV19	TGTGCCAGTACCCGGACAGCTATTCTCTATAATTCACCCCTCCACTTT	CASTRTAILYNSPLHF
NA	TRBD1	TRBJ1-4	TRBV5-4	TGTGCCAGCAGCTTGGACAGGGGGCTGGAAAAACTGTTTTTT	CASSLDRGLEKLFF
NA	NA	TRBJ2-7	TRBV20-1	TGCAGAGCCAGGGGATCCTACGAGCAGTACTTC	CRARGSYEQYF
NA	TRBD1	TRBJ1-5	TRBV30	TGTGCCTGGACCCGAGGGGGCCGAGATCAGCCCCAGCATTTT	CAWTRGGRDQPQHF
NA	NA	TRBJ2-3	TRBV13	TGTGCCAGCAGCTTGGATGGATCAGAGTATTTT	CASSLDGSEYF
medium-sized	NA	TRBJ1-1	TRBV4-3	TGCGCCAGCAGCCAAGATTCCTTGGGTACTGAAGCTTTCTTT	CASSQDSLGTEAFF
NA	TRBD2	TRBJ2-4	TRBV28	TGTGCCAGCAGAGGGCGGGAGGGAAATCTAGCCAAAAACATTCAGTACTTC	CASRGREGNLAKNIQYF
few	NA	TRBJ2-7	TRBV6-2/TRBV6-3	TGTGCCAGCAGTTTCGTGGCGGCCTACGAGCAGTACTTC	CASSFVAAYEQYF
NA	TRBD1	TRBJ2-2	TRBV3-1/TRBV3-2	TGTGCCAGCAGTCAACAGGGGGCCGGGGAGCTGTTTTTT	CASSQQGAGELFF
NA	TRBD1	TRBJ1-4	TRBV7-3	TGTGCCAGCAGCTTAACAGGGGGCAGCGCTGAAAAACTGTTTTTT	CASSLTGGSAEKLFF
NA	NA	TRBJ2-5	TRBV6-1	TGTGCCAGCAGTGAAGCGGTGACCCAGTACTTC	CASSEAVTQYF
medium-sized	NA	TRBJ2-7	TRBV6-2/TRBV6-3	TGTGCCAGCAGTTACGTCTCCTCCTACGAGCAGTACTTC	CASSYVSSYEQYF
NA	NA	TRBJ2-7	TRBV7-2	TGTGCCAGCAGCTTAATTTGGTACGAGCAGTACTTC	CASSLIWYEQYF
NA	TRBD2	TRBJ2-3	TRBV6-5	TGTGCCACCAGAGCGGGGCTCGGCACAGATACGCAGTATTTT	CATRAGLGTDTQYF
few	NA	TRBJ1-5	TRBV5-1	TGCGCCAGCAGCTTTGGGGGCAGAGAGCCCCAGCATTTT	CASSFGGREPQHF
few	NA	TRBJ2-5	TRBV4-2	TGTGCCAGCAGCCAAGATAGAGGGGAGACCCAGTACTTC	CASSQDRGETQYF
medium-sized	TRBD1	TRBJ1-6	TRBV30	TGTGCCTGGAGTCACCGACCCCAAAGACAGGGATATAATTCACCCCTCCACTTT	CAWSHRPQRQGYNSPLHF
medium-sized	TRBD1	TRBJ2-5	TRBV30	TGTGCCTGGAGTGCGGGACAGGAAGAGACCCAGTACTTC	CAWSAGQEETQYF
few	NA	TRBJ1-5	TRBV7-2	TGTGCCAGCAGCCCAAATGGACAGACAAATCAGCCCCAGCATTTT	CASSPNGQTNQPQHF
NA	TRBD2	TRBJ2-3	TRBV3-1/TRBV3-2	TGTGCCAGCAGCCAAGATTTCACTAGCGGGAGCTGGGGCACAGATACGCAGTATTTT	CASSQDFTSGSWGTDTQYF
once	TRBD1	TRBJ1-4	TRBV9	TGTGCCAGCAGCGTAGCGGGGACAGCTAATGAAAAACTGTTTTTT	CASSVAGTANEKLFF
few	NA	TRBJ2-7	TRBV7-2	TGTGCCAGCAGCTTATACGGGAGTACCCACGAGCAGTACTTC	CASSLYGSTHEQYF
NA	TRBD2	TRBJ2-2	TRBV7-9	TGTGCCAGCAGCTTAGTCCTAGCGGGAGGAAAAAAAAACACCGGGGAGCTGTTTTTT	CASSLVLAGGKKNTGELFF